Sequencing of this T cell receptor beta chain was carried out in a study of cytomegalovirus exposure and HLA in healthy donors. Regarding the study as a whole: Analysis was carried out at a later point, and it linked a missense DCLRE1C variant to TCR beta V- and J-gene trimming.

CDR1 and CDR2 from the germline V gene are SQVTM and ANQGSEA. Trimming took 2 bases from V and 5 from J, leaving 30 bases between them. The CDR3 has 19 amino acids. On this clone: Antigen: not known.

In the PCR, 60 Vbeta and 13 Jbeta primers were used. Sequenced by immunoSEQ multiplex PCR; TCRdb stores in-frame clones only, minus some. This sample has roughly 160,000 clones, with about 85% found just once. The clonotype comes from a boy between 2 and 15 years old in good health and CMV-seronegative. The rearrangement uses TRBV29-1 and TRBJ2-5; D possibly matches TRBD1 or TRBD2 (9 bases each). The sequencing input was PBMCs. CDR3 region: CSVELLTGGEAGGFETQYF. The CDR3 nucleotides read TGCAGCGTTGAATTGTTGACAGGGGGGGAAGCGGGAGGTTTCGAGACCCAGTACTTC.